The 12 T cell receptor beta chains below were found in one sample sequenced in a study of early T cells in non-severe SARS-CoV-2 infection. TCRdb ran MiXCR on the 5' RACE reads and lists one entry per CDR3 protein. The sample lists about 81,000 distinct CDR3 sequences; around 5.6% were seen once. Source material: whole blood. The receptors were sampled from an adult who was a healthcare worker with PCR-confirmed SARS-CoV-2 infection or an uninfected control (not recorded which).

The rearrangement links TRBV29-1 to TRBJ1-1, with D possibly being TRBD1 (6 bases). CDR1 and CDR2 (germline): SQVTM, ANQGSEA. The V gene lost 7 bases and the J gene lost 8 bases, with 23 bases spanning the gap. The CDR3 is 14 residues long. The CDR3 sequence is CSAIELGGHAEAFF. In nucleotides, the CDR3 is TGCAGCGCGATTGAACTAGGGGGACACGCAGAAGCTTTCTTT.

This clonotype has at least ten counts. The J gene is TRBJ2-7, the V gene TRBV7-2; TRBD1 might be the D (6 bases). CDR3 length: 15 residues. Trimming pared 0 bases from V and 2 bases from J, leaving 11 bases between. Germline V CDR1 and CDR2: SGHTA, FQGNSA. CDR3 residues: CASSLAKGVPYEQYF. The CDR3 coding sequence is TGTGCCAGCAGCTTAGCGAAGGGGGTTCCCTACGAGCAGTACTTC.

This chain uses TRBV27 with TRBJ1-2, with D possibly being TRBD1 (5 bases). The V end was cut by 5 bases, the J end by 4 bases, with 17 bases between. Per the germline V gene, CDR1 is MNHEY and CDR2 is SMNVEV (reference sequence). CDR3 length equals 15 residues. The CDR3 here is CASSLNDRPAYGYTF. The DNA of the CDR3 is TGTGCCAGCAGTCTGAACGACAGACCAGCCTATGGCTACACCTTC.

On this clonotype: Compared with germline, one end of the junction differs, possibly owing to a read error. The J gene is TRBJ2-7, the V gene TRBV6-2 or TRBV6-3; D is possibly TRBD1 (6 bases). The length of the CDR3 is 15 residues. Germline CDR1 is MNHEY and CDR2 is SVGEGT. The CDR3 reads CASSDGQLISYEQCF. CDR3 nucleotides: TGTGCCAGCAGCGATGGACAGCTCATTTCCTACGAGCAGTGCTTC.

This clonotype was counted a few times. The chain carries TRBV7-9 and TRBJ1-2; 9 bases match TRBD1. The ends lost 1 base at V and 8 bases at J; junction bases unmatched: 5. The CDR3 covers 14 residues. From germline, CDR1 is SEHNR and CDR2 FQNEAQ (reference sequence). CDR3 sequence reads: CASSLDGTGTGYTF. CDR3 DNA sequence: TGTGCCAGCAGCTTAGATGGGACAGGGACCGGCTACACCTTC.

This clonotype has just a few counts. This rearrangement joins TRBV7-9 to TRBJ2-7, with D hard to call. Per the germline V gene, CDR1 is SEHNR and CDR2 is FQNEAQ (reference sequence). Trimming stripped 1 base from V and 1 base from J, with 8 bases between. The CDR3 has 14 residues. The CDR3 reads CASSLGAQSYEQYF. CDR3 sequence (DNA): TGTGCCAGCAGCTTAGGGGCACAGTCCTACGAGCAGTACTTC.

The V call is TRBV19, the J call TRBJ2-2; D is unresolved. The V end lost 1 base, the J end lost 0 bases, and 9 bases lay between the germline ends. The V gene's germline CDR1 is LNHDA and CDR2 SQIVND (reference sequence). The CDR3 consists of 16 residues. The CDR3 sequence is CASSIVGAANTGELFF. CDR3 nucleotide sequence: TGTGCCAGTAGTATAGTGGGCGCCGCGAACACCGGGGAGCTGTTTTTT.

The CDR3 DNA reads TGCGCCAGCAGCCGAACCGGGACAGGGGAGATGACCGGGGAGCTGTTTTTT. Protein product: CASSRTGTGEMTGELFF. This sequence joins TRBV4-1 and TRBJ2-2; TRBD1 matches 10 bases. Looked up from germline, CDR1 is MGHRA and CDR2 is YSYEKL. Trimming took 4 bases from V and 5 from J; bases not matched to a gene: 10. CDR3 length: 17 amino acids.

The chain links TRBV2 to TRBJ2-2; 7 bases are a match to TRBD1. In germline, CDR1 is SNHLY, CDR2 FYNNEI. The CDR3 extends over 12 amino acids. The V and J ends lost 8 bases and 5 bases, in that order; junction bases with no gene match: 2. The CDR3 nucleotides read TGTGCCAGCTCAGGGGGAACCGGGGAGCTGTTTTTT. It specifies CASSGGTGELFF.

This clonotype was picked up many times. The chain uses TRBV14 and TRBJ2-7; no firm D call. The V gene's germline CDR1 is SGHDN and CDR2 FVKESK. Trimming shortened V by 2 bases and J by 0 bases, and 2 bases separated the two germline ends. The CDR3 consists of 12 residues. The chain's CDR3 is CASSQYSYEQYF. CDR3 coding DNA: TGTGCCAGCAGCCAATACTCCTACGAGCAGTACTTC.

Ten or more counts support this clonotype. V is TRBV7-9 and J is TRBJ2-7, with a possible D match to TRBD2 (5 bases). This CDR3 has 12 amino acids. The V end was cut by 5 bases, the J end by 3 bases, with 8 bases between. In germline, CDR1 is SEHNR, CDR2 FQNEAQ (reference sequence). CDR3 DNA: TGTGCCAGCAGCGAGGAGGACTACGAGCAGTACTTC. As protein: CASSEEDYEQYF. Based on the CDR3 plus reference TRBV7-9 and TRBJ2-7, the full variable domain is DTGVSQNPRHKITKRGQNVTFRCDPISEHNRLYWYRQTLGQGPEFLTYFQNEAQLEKSRLLSDRFSAERPKGSFSTLEIQRTEQGDSAMYLCASSEEDYEQYFGPGTRLTVT.

This clonotype was recorded many times. The V and J genes are TRBV7-2 and TRBJ2-1; D remains unclear. This CDR3 region has 14 residues. The V gene's germline CDR1 is SGHTA and CDR2 FQGNSA. Trimming took 5 bases from V and 4 from J, leaving 12 bases between them. The CDR3 is CASSQPGQYNEQFF. The CDR3 region has the DNA TGTGCCAGCAGCCAGCCGGGTCAGTACAATGAGCAGTTCTTC.